This TCR beta chain is drawn from a study of T cell responses to AZD1222 COVID-19 vaccine. The table came from immunoSEQ multiplex PCR; TCRdb's copy has only in-frame clones and leaves some out. The table includes roughly 70,000 clones, less than 85% detected once. Findings of the study overall: When two AZD1222 doses had been given, Spike-specific TCR breadth and depth rose.

About this clone: Its specificity is unknown.

The germline gives CDR1 MNHEY, CDR2 SVGEGT. Between the trimmed V and J ends, which lost 6 bases and 8 bases, there was a span of 16 bases. CDR3 length: 13 amino acids. Sequencing used peripheral blood, obtained on day 0 of MenACWY control vaccination. This chain joins TRBV6-2 or TRBV6-3 and TRBJ1-1, with D possibly being TRBD1 (5 bases). The receptor was derived from an adult in good health. CDR3 residues: CASSDSLHLEAFF. In DNA, the CDR3 is TGTGCCAGCAGCGACAGCCTACACCTAGAAGCTTTCTTT.